The clone carrying this TCR beta chain was counted a few times. Seattle patients were enrolled during active infection and followed longitudinally. This sample was included in a study of blood T cell repertoires in COVID-19. Study in general: COVID-19 samples, acute and convalescent, were from the United States, Italy and Spain. The analysed material was cDNA or gDNA that came from T cells, B-cell-depleted T cells, or PBMCs.

V lost 4 bases, J lost 7 bases, and 16 bases lay in between. The CDR3 length is 14 residues. Germline CDR1 is ENHRY and CDR2 is SYGVKD. Original processing methods: It was from reference gene primer amplification that nucleated cell counts were estimated. The assay was immunoSEQ multiplex PCR, and TCRdb's table has in-frame clones only and misses some. The DNA was the basis for D and trimming; V, J and clone size are from that table. Among about 480,000 clones listed, about 89% were seen once. The sequenced sample was peripheral blood. V and J are TRBV10-3 and TRBJ1-2; the D gene is possibly TRBD1 (6 bases). This receptor was taken from a woman aged 45-59 years with COVID-19, enrolled during active disease. In DNA, the CDR3 is TGTGCCATCAGTGTAGAGACAGGCAATGGTGGCTACACCTTC. It translates to CAISVETGNGGYTF.